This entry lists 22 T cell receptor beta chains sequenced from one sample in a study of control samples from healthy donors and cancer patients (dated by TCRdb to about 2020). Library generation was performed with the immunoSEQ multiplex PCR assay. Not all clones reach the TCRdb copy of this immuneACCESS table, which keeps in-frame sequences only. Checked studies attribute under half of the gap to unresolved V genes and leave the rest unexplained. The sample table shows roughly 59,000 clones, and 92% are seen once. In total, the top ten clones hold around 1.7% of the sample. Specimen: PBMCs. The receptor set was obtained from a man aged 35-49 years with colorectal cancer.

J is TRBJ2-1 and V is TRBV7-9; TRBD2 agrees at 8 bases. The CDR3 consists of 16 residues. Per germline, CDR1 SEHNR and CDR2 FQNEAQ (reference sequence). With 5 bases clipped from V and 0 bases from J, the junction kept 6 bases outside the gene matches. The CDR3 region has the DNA TGTGCCAGCAGCCTAGGGCGGGGGGACTCCTACAATGAGCAGTTCTTC. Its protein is CASSLGRGDSYNEQFF.

The CDR3 coding sequence is TGTGCCAGCAGCTTAGGCCTGAGGAACGAGACCCAGTACTTC. Encoded protein: CASSLGLRNETQYF. The chain couples TRBV13 to TRBJ2-5; D gene ambiguous. CDR3 size: 14 residues. Germline loops: CDR1 PRHDT, CDR2 FYEKMQ (reference sequence). V was trimmed by 0 bases and J by 5 bases, leaving 10 bases between them.

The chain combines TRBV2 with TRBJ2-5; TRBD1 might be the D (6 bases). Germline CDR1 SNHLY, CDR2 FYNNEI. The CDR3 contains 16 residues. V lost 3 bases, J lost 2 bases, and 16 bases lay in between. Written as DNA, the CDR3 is TGTGCCAGCAGTGATAGGCGAAAAGGGGGACAAGAGACCCAGTACTTC. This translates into CASSDRRKGGQETQYF.

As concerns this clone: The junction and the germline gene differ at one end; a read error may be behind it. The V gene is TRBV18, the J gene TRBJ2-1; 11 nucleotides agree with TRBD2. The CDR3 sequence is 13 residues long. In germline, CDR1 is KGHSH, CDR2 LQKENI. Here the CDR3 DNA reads TGTGCCAGCTCACCAGACCGACTAGCGGGGAACCTCTTC. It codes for CASSPDRLAGNLF.

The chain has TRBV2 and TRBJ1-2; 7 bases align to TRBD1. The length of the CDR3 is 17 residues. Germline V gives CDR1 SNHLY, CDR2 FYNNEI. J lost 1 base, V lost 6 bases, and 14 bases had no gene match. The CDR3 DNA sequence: TGTGCCAGCAGCGACACCCTCGGGACAGCATTTAACTATGGCTACACCTTC. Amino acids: CASSDTLGTAFNYGYTF.

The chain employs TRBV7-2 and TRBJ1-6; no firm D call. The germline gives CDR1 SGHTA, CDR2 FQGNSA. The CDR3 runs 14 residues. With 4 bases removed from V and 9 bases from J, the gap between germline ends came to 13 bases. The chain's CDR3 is CASSSELSVSPLHF. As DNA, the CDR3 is TGTGCCAGCAGCTCAGAGCTTTCGGTTTCACCCCTCCACTTT.

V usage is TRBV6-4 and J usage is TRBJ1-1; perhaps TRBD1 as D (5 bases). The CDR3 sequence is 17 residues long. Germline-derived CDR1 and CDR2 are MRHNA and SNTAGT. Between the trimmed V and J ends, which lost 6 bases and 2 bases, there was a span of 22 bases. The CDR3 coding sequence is TGTGCCAGCAGATTTAGACAGATCGGGGGATCTAACACTGAAGCTTTCTTT. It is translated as CASRFRQIGGSNTEAFF.

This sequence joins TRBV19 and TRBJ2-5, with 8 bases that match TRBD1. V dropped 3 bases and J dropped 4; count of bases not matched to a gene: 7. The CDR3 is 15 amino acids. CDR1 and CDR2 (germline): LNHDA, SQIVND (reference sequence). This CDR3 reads CASSMWVGQGETQYF. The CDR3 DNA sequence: TGTGCCAGTAGTATGTGGGTCGGACAGGGAGAGACCCAGTACTTC.

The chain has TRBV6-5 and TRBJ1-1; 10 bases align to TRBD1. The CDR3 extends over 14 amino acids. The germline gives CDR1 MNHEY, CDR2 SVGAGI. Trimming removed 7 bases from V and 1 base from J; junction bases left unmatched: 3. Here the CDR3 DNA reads TGTGCCAGCACCTGGGACAGGGGGAACACTGAAGCTTTCTTT. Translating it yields CASTWDRGNTEAFF.

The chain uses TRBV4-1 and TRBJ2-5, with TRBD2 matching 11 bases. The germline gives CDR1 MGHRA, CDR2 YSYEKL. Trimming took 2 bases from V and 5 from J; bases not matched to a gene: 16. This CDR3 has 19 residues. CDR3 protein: CASSQPSGLAGGGRETQYF. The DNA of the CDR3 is TGCGCCAGCAGCCAACCCAGCGGGCTAGCGGGGGGAGGCAGGGAGACCCAGTACTTC.

CDR3 nucleotide sequence: TGTGCCAGCAGCTTAGGAGATACTGAAGCTTTCTTT. Its protein product is CASSLGDTEAFF. This chain links TRBV5-6 with TRBJ1-1; the D is unclear. The CDR3 spans 12 residues. The V end was cut by 2 bases, the J end by 5 bases, with 7 bases between. Germline assignment: CDR1 SGHDT and CDR2 YYEEEE.

The CDR3 loop is CAWSEGLLGTIYF. The CDR3 region has the DNA TGTGCCTGGAGTGAGGGCCTCCTCGGCACCATATATTTT. The rearrangement uses TRBV30 and TRBJ1-3; D not resolved. The CDR3 sequence is 13 residues long. V dropped 1 base and J dropped 9 bases, with 13 bases sitting between them. Germline V lookup: CDR1 GTSNPN, CDR2 SVGIG (reference sequence).

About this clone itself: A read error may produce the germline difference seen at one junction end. The CDR3 DNA reads TGTGCCAGCAGCTTGGCGGGCAGGGTGAACCCTGAAGCTTTCTTT. It translates to CASSLAGRVNPEAFF. The gene calls are TRBV5-4 and TRBJ1-1; D might be TRBD1 (5 bases). Germline CDR1 reads SGHNT; CDR2 reads YYREEE (reference sequence). There are 15 residues in the CDR3.

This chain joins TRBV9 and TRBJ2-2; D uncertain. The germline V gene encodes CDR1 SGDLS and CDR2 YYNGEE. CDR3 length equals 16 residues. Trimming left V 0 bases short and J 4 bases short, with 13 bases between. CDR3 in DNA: TGTGCCAGCAGCGTAGGAAGTGTTTACGGCACCGGGGAGCTGTTTTTT. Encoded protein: CASSVGSVYGTGELFF.

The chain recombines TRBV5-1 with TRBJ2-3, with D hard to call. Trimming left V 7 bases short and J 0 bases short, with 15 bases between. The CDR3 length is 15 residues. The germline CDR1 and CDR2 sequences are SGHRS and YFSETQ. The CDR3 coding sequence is TGCGCCAGCGGAGAATCAGGATTTAGCACAGATACGCAGTATTTT. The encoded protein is CASGESGFSTDTQYF.

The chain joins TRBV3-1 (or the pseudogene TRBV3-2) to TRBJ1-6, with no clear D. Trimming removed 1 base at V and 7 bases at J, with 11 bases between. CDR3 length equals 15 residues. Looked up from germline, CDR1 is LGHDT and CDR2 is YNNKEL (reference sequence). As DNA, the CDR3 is TGTGCCAGCAGCCAAGGGGATACCTTAAATTCACCCCTCCACTTT. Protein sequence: CASSQGDTLNSPLHF.

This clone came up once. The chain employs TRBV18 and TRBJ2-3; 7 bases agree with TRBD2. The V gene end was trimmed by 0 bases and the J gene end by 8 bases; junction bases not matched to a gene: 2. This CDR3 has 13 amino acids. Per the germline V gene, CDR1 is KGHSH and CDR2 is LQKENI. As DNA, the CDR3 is TGTGCCAGCTCACCACCACTAGCGAGTACGCAGTATTTT. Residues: CASSPPLASTQYF.

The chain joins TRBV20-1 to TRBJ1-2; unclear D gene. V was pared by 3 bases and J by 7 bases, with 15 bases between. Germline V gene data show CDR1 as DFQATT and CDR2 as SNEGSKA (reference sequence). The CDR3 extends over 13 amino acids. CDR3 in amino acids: CSASILGFAGYTF. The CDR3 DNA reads TGCAGTGCTAGTATATTGGGTTTCGCTGGCTACACCTTC.

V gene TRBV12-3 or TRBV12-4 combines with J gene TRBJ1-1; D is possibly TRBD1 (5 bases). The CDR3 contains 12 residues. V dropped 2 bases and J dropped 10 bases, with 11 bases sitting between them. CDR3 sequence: CASSLIVGGAFF. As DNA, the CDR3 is TGTGCCAGCAGTTTAATTGTCGGGGGAGCTTTCTTT.

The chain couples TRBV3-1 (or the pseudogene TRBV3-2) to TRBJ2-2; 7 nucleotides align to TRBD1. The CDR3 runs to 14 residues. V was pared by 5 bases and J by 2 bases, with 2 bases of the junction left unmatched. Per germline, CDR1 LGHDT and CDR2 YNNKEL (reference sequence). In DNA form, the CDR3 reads TGTGCCAGCAGCAGACAGGGAAACACCGGGGAGCTGTTTTTT. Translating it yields CASSRQGNTGELFF.

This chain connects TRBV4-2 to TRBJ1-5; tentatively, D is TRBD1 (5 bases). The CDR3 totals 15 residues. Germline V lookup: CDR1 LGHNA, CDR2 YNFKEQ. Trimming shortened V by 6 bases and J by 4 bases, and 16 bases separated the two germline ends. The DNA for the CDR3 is TGTGCCAGCAGTTTTCAGACCGACAGTAATCAGCCCCAGCATTTT. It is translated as CASSFQTDSNQPQHF.

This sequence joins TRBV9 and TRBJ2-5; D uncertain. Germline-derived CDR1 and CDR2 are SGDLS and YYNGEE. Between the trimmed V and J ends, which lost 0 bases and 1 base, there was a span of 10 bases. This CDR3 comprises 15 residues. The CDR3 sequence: CASSVALGIQETQYF. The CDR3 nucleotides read TGTGCCAGCAGCGTAGCCCTAGGCATCCAAGAGACCCAGTACTTC.